This TCR beta chain was captured in a study of cytomegalovirus exposure and HLA in healthy donors. Despite likely unrecorded immune exposures, the donors were nominally healthy at the time of sampling. CDR1 and CDR2 (germline): SGHAT, FQNNGV. The V segment lost 3 bases and the J segment 2 bases; nucleotides outside the gene matches: 6. This CDR3 is built from 15 residues. About this clone: Antigen: not known.

Study-wide points: In vitro work confirmed that a few CMV-associated chains recognize CMV antigens. TCR beta sequences numbering fewer than 20,000 were associated with HLA alleles at 0.05 false discovery rate in a later analysis.

PCR employed 60 Vbeta and 13 Jbeta primers. Here immunoSEQ multiplex PCR was the method, and the copy in TCRdb shows in-frame clones only, minus some. This repertoire shows 59,000 or so clones, about four fifths found once; its top ten account for about 7%. The source material was PBMCs. The TCR sequence derives from a man aged 25-40 years in good health and CMV-seropositive. The chain recombines TRBV11-2 with TRBJ2-7; 8 bases line up with TRBD1. CDR3 DNA sequence: TGTGCCAGCAGCTTCCGGACAGGGATAGCCTACGAGCAGTACTTC. Amino acid sequence: CASSFRTGIAYEQYF.